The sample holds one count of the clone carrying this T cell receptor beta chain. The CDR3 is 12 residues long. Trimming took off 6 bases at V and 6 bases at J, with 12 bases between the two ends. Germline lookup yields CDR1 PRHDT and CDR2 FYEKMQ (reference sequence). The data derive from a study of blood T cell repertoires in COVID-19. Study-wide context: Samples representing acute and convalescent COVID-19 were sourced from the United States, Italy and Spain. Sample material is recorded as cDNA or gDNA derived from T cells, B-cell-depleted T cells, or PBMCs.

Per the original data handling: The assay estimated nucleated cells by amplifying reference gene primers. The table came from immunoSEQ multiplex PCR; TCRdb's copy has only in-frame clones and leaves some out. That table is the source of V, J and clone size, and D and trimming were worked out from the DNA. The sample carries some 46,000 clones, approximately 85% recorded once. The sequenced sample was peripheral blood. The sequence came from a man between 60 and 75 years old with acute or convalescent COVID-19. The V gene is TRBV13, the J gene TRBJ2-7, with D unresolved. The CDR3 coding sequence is TGTGCCAGCAGTCCCCCTAGGTCCGAGCAGTACTTC. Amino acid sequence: CASSPPRSEQYF.